One T cell receptor beta chain is described in this entry. The sample is drawn from a study of glioma-infiltrating T cells after dendritic cell vaccination. Whole-study context: Patients had newly diagnosed or recurrent glioblastoma and received dendritic cell vaccines.

Here immunoSEQ multiplex PCR was the method, and the copy in TCRdb shows in-frame clones only, minus some. The sample has roughly 85,000 clones, about 85% seen once. Time point denoted: after dendritic cell vaccination, including at tumor progression/relapse. Fresh-frozen tumor tissue and more than two years of survival data were available for all. The ends lost 4 bases at V and 0 bases at J; junction bases unmatched: 7. CDR3 length: 16 amino acids. The germline gives CDR1 MGHRA, CDR2 YSYEKL. The sequence was obtained from a human donor with glioblastoma. V gene TRBV4-1 combines with J gene TRBJ1-1; 8 nucleotides line up with TRBD1. The sequences come from blood, collected after dendritic cell vaccination. CDR3 sequence: CASSPWTGTVNTEAFF. The DNA of the CDR3 is TGCGCCAGCAGCCCCTGGACAGGGACGGTGAACACTGAAGCTTTCTTT.